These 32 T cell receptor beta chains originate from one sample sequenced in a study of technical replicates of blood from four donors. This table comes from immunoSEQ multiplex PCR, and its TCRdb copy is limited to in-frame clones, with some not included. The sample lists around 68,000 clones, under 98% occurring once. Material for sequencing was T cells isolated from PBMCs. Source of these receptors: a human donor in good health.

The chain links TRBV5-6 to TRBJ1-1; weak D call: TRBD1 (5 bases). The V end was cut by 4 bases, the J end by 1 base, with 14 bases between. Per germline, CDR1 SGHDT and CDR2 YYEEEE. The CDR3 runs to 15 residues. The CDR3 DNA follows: TGTGCCAGCAGCCCGCGGGGCAGCCGGAACACTGAAGCTTTCTTT. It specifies CASSPRGSRNTEAFF.

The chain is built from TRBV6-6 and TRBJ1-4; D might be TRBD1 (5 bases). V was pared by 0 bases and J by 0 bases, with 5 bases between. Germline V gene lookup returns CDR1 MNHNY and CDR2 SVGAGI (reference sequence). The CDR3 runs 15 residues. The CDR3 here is CASSYSTATNEKLFF. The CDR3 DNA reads TGTGCCAGCAGTTACTCGACAGCAACTAATGAAAAACTGTTTTTT.

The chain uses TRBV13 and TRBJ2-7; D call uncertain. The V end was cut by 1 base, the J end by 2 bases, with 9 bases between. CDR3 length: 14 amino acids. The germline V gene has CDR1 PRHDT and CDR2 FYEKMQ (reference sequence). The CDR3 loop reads CASSLVGQAYEQYF. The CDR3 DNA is TGTGCCAGCAGCTTAGTGGGCCAGGCCTACGAGCAGTACTTC.

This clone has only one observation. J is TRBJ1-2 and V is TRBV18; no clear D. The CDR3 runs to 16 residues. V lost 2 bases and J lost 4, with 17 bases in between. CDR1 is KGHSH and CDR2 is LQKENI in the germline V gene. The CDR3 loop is CASSPEITPDIYGYTF. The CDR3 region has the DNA TGTGCCAGCTCACCAGAAATTACGCCCGACATCTATGGCTACACCTTC.

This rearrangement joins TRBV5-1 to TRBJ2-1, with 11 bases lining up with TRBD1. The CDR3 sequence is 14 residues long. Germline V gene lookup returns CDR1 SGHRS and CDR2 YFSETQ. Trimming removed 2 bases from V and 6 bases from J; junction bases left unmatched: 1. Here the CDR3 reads CASSLGQGANEQFF. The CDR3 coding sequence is TGCGCCAGCAGCTTAGGACAGGGGGCCAATGAGCAGTTCTTC.

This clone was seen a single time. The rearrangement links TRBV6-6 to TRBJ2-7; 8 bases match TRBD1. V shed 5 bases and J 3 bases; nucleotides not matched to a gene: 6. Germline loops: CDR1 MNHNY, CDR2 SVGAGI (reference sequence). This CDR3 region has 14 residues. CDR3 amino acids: CASSTGTGGYEQYF. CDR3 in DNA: TGTGCCAGCAGTACCGGGACAGGAGGCTACGAGCAGTACTTC.

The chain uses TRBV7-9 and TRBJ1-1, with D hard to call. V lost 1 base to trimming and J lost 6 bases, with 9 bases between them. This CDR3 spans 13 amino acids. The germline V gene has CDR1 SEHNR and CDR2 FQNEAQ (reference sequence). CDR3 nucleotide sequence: TGTGCCAGCAGCTTAGGTCCAAACTCTGAAGCTTTCTTT. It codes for CASSLGPNSEAFF. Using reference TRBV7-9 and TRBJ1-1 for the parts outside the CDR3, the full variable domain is DTGVSQNPRHKITKRGQNVTFRCDPISEHNRLYWYRQTLGQGPEFLTYFQNEAQLEKSRLLSDRFSAERPKGSFSTLEIQRTEQGDSAMYLCASSLGPNSEAFFGQGTRLTVV.

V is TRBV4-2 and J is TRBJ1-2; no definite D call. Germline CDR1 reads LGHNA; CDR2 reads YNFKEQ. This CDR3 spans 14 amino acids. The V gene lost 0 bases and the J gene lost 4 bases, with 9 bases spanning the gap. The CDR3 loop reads CASSQEIAPYGYTF. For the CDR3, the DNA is TGTGCCAGCAGCCAAGAAATAGCCCCCTATGGCTACACCTTC.

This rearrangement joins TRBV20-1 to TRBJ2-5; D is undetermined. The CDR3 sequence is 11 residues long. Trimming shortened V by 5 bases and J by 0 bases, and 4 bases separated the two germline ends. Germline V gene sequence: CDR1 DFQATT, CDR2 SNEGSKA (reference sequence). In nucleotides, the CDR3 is TGCAGTGCTCTGTACCAAGAGACCCAGTACTTC. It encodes CSALYQETQYF.

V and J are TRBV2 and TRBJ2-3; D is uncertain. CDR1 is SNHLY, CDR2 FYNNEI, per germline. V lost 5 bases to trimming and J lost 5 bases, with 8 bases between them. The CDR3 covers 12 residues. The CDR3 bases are TGTGCCAGCAGTTATAGTGGAGATACGCAGTATTTT. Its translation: CASSYSGDTQYF.

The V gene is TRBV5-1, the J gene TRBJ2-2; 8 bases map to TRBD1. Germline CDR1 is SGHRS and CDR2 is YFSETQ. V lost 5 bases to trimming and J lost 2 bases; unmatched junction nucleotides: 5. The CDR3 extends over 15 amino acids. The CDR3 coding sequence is TGCGCCAGCAGGCCTACAGGGGGTAACACCGGGGAGCTGTTTTTT. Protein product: CASRPTGGNTGELFF. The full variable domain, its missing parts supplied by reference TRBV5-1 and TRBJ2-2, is KAGVTQTPRYLIKTRGQQVTLSCSPISGHRSVSWYQQTPGQGLQFLFEYFSETQRNKGNFPGRFSGRQFSNSRSEMNVSTLELGDSALYLCASRPTGGNTGELFFGEGSRLTVL.

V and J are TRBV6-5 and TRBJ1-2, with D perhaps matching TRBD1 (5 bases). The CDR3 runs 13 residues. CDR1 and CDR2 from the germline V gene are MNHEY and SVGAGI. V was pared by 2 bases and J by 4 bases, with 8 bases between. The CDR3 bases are TGTGCCAGCAGTTACGACAGTCTCTATGGCTACACCTTC. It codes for CASSYDSLYGYTF.

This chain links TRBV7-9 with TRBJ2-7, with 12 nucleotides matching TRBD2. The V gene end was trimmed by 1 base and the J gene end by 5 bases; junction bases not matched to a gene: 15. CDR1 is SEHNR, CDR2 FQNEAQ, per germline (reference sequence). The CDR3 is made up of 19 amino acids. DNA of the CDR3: TGTGCCAGCAGCTTAGGTGGACTAGCGGGAAGGAAGGTGATCAACGAGCAGTACTTC. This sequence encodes CASSLGGLAGRKVINEQYF.

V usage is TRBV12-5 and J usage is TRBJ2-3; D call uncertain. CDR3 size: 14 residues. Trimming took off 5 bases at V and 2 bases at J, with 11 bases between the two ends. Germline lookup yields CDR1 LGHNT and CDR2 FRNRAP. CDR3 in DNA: TGTGCTAGTGGTAATAGACTGAACACAGATACGCAGTATTTT. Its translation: CASGNRLNTDTQYF.

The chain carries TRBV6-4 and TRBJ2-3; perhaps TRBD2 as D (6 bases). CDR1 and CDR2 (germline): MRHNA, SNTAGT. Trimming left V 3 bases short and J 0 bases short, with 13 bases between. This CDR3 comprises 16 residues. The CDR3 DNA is TGTGCCAGCAGTGATTTTTATGGGGGGAGCACAGATACGCAGTATTTT. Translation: CASSDFYGGSTDTQYF.

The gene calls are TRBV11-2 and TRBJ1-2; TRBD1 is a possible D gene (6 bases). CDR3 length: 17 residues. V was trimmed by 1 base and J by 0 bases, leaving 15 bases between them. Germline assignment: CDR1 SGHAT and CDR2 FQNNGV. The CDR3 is CASSLVRLDSPNYGYTF. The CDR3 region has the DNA TGTGCCAGCAGCTTAGTCCGTCTGGACAGCCCTAACTATGGCTACACCTTC.

CDR3 in amino acids: CASTHRGRSNQPQHF. For the CDR3, the DNA is TGTGCCAGCACCCACAGGGGGAGGAGCAATCAGCCCCAGCATTTT. The V gene is TRBV28, the J gene TRBJ1-5, with 8 bases fitting TRBD1. This CDR3 is 15 amino acids long. With V trimmed by 7 bases and J by 1 base, 6 bases remained unmatched. Germline V gives CDR1 MDHEN, CDR2 SYDVKM.

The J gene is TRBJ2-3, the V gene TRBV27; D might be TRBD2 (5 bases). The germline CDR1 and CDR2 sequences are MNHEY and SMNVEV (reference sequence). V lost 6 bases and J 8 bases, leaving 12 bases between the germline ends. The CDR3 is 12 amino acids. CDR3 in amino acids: CASSPLRGTQYF. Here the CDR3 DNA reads TGTGCCAGCAGCCCATTACGGGGTACGCAGTATTTT.

This CDR3 reads CSALDNEQFF. CDR3 nucleotide sequence: TGCAGTGCTCTTGACAATGAGCAGTTCTTC. The rearrangement uses TRBV20-1 and TRBJ2-1; D gene ambiguous. The CDR3 has 10 residues. Trimming cost V 5 bases and J 5 bases, with 4 bases left between them. The germline gives CDR1 DFQATT, CDR2 SNEGSKA (reference sequence).

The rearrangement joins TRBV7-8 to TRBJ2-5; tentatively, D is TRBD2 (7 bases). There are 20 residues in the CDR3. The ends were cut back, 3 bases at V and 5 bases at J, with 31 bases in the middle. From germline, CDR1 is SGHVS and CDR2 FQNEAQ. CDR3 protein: CASSFLGGLGAATSAETQYF. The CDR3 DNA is TGTGCCAGCAGCTTTTTGGGAGGGTTGGGGGCCGCGACCTCAGCGGAGACCCAGTACTTC.

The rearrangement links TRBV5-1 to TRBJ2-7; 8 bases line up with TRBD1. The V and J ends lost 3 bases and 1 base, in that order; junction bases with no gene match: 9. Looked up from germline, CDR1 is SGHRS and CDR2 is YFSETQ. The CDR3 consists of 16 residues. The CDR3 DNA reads TGCGCCAGCAGCTCCGACAGGGGTATGACGTCCTACGAGCAGTACTTC. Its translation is CASSSDRGMTSYEQYF.

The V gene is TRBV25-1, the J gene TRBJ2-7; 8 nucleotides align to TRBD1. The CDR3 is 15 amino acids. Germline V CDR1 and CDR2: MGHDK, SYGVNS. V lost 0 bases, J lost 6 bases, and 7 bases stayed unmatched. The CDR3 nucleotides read TGTGCCAGCAGTGAATATCAGCCAGGGACAGGCGAGCAGTACTTC. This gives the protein CASSEYQPGTGEQYF.

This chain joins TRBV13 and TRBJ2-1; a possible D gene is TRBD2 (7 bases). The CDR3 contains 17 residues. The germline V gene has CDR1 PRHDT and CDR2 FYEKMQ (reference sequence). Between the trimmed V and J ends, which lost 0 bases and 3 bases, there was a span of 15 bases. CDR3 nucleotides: TGTGCCAGCAGCTTAGGCCCGACTAGGGGGGGCTACAATGAGCAGTTCTTC. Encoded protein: CASSLGPTRGGYNEQFF.

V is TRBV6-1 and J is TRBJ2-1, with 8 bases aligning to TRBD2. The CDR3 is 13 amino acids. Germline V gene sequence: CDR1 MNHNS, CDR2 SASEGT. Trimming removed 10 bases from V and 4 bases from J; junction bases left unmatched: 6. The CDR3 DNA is TGTGCCACCCCGGGACTAGTATACAATGAGCAGTTCTTC. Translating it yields CATPGLVYNEQFF.

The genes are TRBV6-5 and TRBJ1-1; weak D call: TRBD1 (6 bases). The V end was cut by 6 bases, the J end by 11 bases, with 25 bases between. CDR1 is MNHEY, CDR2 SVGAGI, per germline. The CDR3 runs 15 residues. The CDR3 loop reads CASSHGQITLHGAFF. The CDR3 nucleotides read TGTGCCAGCAGCCACGGACAGATAACCCTTCATGGGGCTTTCTTT.

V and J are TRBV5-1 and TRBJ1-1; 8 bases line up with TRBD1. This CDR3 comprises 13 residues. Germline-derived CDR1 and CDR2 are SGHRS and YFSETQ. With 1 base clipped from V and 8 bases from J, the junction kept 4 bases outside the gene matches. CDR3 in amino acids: CASSLQDREEAFF. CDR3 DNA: TGCGCCAGCAGCTTGCAGGACAGGGAGGAAGCTTTCTTT.

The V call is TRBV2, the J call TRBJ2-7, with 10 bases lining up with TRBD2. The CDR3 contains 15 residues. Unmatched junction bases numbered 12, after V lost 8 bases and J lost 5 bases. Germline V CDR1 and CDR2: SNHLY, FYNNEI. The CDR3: CASRKNSGRIDEQYF. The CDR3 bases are TGTGCCAGCCGAAAAAATAGCGGGAGGATCGACGAGCAGTACTTC.

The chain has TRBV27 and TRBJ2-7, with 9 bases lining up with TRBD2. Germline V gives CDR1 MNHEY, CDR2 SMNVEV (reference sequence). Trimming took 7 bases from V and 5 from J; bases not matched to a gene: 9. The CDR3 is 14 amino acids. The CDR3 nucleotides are TGTGCCAGCAATGGAGCGGGAGGCCCTAACGAGCAGTACTTC. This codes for CASNGAGGPNEQYF.

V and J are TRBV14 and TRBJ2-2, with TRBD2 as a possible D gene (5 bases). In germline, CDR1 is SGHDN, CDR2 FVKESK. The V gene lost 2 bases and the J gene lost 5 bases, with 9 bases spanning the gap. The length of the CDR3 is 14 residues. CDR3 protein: CASSQRLATGELFF. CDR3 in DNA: TGTGCCAGCAGCCAACGGCTAGCTACCGGGGAGCTGTTTTTT.

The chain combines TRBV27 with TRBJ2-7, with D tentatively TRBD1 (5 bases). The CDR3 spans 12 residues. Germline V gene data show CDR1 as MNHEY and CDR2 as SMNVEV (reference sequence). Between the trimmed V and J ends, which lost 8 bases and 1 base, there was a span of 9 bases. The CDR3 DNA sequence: TGTGCCAGCTCAACAGGATCCTACGAGCAGTACTTC. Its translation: CASSTGSYEQYF.

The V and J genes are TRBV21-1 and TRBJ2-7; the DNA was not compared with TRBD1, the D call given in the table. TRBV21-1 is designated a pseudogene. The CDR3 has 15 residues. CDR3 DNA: TGTGCCAGCAGCAAAAGGTACAGGGACTCCTACGAGCAGTACTTC. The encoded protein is CASSKRYRDSYEQYF.

The CDR3: CASSLAGGLPNEQFF. For the CDR3, the DNA is TGTGCCAGCAGCTTAGCGGGAGGGCTACCAAATGAGCAGTTCTTC. The genes are TRBV5-6 and TRBJ2-1; 10 nucleotides match TRBD2. The CDR3 is made up of 15 amino acids. Germline CDR1 SGHDT, CDR2 YYEEEE. J was trimmed by 7 bases and V by 2 bases; bases with no gene match: 6.